Listed below are T cell receptor beta chains from one sample, sequenced in a study of blood T cell repertoires in COVID-19. The protocol was immunoSEQ multiplex PCR, while the TCRdb copy is restricted to in-frame clones and leaves out a portion. The sample carries around 120,000 clones, about 70% recorded once. Sample: peripheral blood. All receptors derive from a woman in her 70s with acute or convalescent COVID-19. CDR3s leave out the opening cysteine and the closing phenylalanine or tryptophan.

j_call cdr3_length v_call cdr3_aa
TRBJ2-3 12 TRBV2 ASGVDTSTDTQY
TRBJ1-2 12 TRBV5-4 ASSLAREGYGYT
TRBJ1-2 13 TRBV19 ASSSRYRGHYGYT
TRBJ2-1 14 TRBV19 ASSTPGKWPYNEQF
TRBJ2-1 11 TRBV6-5 ASGTGPYNEQF
TRBJ1-1 13 TRBV11-2 ASSLDQSRRTEAF
TRBJ2-7 12 TRBV7-2 ASSLWTPPYEQY
TRBJ1-2 13 TRBV18 ASSPPTGGAIGYT
TRBJ1-6 13 TRBV27 ASSPWTGANSPLH
TRBJ1-2 12 TRBV16 ASSQSAADYGYT
TRBJ1-1 10 TRBV2 ASSVSAGEAF
TRBJ1-2 13 TRBV9 ASSVLDRAGYGYT
TRBJ2-1 13 TRBV6-5 ASRTGDFPYNEQF
TRBJ2-1 11 TRBV5-4 ASKAGHYNEQF
TRBJ1-4 11 TRBV30 AWDTKGVKKLF
TRBJ2-7 13 TRBV6-6 ASWSGASGFYEQY
TRBJ1-4 14 TRBV6-1 ASSEAGQGAREKLF
TRBJ1-1 14 TRBV5-1 ASSVGGTGAQERAF
TRBJ2-2 12 TRBV2 ASRLATNTGELF
TRBJ2-5 12 TRBV6-5 ASSPPGARETQY
TRBJ2-4 12 TRBV3-1/TRBV3-2 ASSPLGIQNIQY
TRBJ2-3 14 TRBV7-2 ASSLAGTSNSDTQY
TRBJ2-2 10 TRBV2 ASSTEAGELF
TRBJ2-3 13 TRBV27 ASRFGGTSTDTQY
TRBJ1-2 12 TRBV5-1 ASSLAFPGDGYT
TRBJ2-7 13 TRBV6-5 ASSPQPGGSYEQY
TRBJ1-2 13 TRBV5-1 ASSPQTGQGNGYT
TRBJ1-2 11 TRBV27 ASSLDRSYGYT
TRBJ2-3 14 TRBV5-1 ASSPLRGGGTDTQY
TRBJ1-2 13 TRBV6-5 ASSYSGTGDYGYT
TRBJ2-2 10 TRBV28 ASYRDTGELF
TRBJ1-1 11 TRBV29-1 SVWDRDSAEAF
TRBJ1-4 15 TRBV3-1/TRBV3-2 ASSPIYRGGGTEKLF
TRBJ2-6 15 TRBV21-1 ASSHEEGGSGANVLT
TRBJ1-4 12 TRBV5-1 ASSAYTTNEKLF
TRBJ2-3 10 TRBV15 ATSIATDTQY
TRBJ2-7 12 TRBV5-1 ASSSGLAGDEQY
TRBJ1-2 13 TRBV19 ASRPVMQGGYGYT
TRBJ1-4 14 TRBV10-3 AISESRGQGDEKLF
TRBJ1-1 11 TRBV28 ASSLGHSTEAF
TRBJ1-2 11 TRBV4-3 ASSQDLSYGYT
TRBJ1-2 13 TRBV24-1 ATVGTPPRNYGYT
TRBJ2-7 13 TRBV6-2/TRBV6-3 ASSQPGLAGLEQY
TRBJ2-3 20 TRBV7-8 ASTLWPVRAGGSYRSTDTQY
TRBJ2-7 11 TRBV25-1 ASSEYTTYEQY
TRBJ2-6 14 TRBV6-5 ASSYSSISGANVLT
TRBJ2-7 11 TRBV6-5 ASSWTSGNEQY
TRBJ1-2 14 TRBV24-1 ATSDSGRQSTYGYT
TRBJ2-1 17 TRBV4-3 ASSQYRGGGGTRSNEQF
TRBJ1-2 13 TRBV5-4 ASSLDRERVRGYT
TRBJ1-1 10 TRBV7-2 ASSLGFGEAF
TRBJ2-3 14 TRBV6-6 ASSYSRLAGGTAQY